This TCR beta chain was documented in a study of blood T cell repertoires in COVID-19. Germline CDR1 and CDR2: SGHTA and FQGTGA. The CDR3 contains 14 residues. The V end lost 5 bases, the J end lost 4 bases, and 14 bases lay between the germline ends. The protocol was immunoSEQ multiplex PCR, while the TCRdb copy is restricted to in-frame clones and leaves out a portion. The data contain approximately 75,000 clones, around 90% of them singletons. Sequencing input: peripheral blood. The chain employs TRBV7-3 and TRBJ1-2; no clear D. The receptor's source is a man aged 50 to 59 with acute or convalescent COVID-19. Written as DNA, the CDR3 is TGTGCCAGCAGCCCGGGCGGAGGCTCCTATGGCTACACCTTC. The encoded protein is CASSPGGGSYGYTF.